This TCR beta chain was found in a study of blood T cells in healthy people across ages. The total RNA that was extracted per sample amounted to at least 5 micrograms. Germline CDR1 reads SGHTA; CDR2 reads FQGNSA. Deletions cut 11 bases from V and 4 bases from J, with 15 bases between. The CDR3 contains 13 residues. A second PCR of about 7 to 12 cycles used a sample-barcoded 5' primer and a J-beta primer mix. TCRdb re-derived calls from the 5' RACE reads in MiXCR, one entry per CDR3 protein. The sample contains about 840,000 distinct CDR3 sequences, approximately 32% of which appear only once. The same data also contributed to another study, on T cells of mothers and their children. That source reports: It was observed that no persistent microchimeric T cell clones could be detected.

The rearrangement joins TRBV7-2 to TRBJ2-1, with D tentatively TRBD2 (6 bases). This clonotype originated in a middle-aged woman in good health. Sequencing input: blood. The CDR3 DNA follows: TGTGCCGGATCGATTAGCGGATACAATGAGCAGTTCTTC. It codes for CAGSISGYNEQFF.